Following are 8 T cell receptor beta chains from one sample sequenced in a study of cytomegalovirus exposure and HLA in healthy donors listed by TCRdb under 2017. Libraries were prepared through the immunoSEQ multiplex PCR assay. For the multiplex PCR, a mixture combining 60 forward primers for TCR Vbeta segments and 13 reverse primers for TCR Jbeta segments was used. TCRdb took over this immuneACCESS table, retaining in-frame rearrangements with V and J assigned. Such tables are incomplete; in checked studies, under half of the missing clones stem from an unresolved V gene, and the remainder is unexplained. This sample lists about 190,000 clones; about 81% were detected once. The ten largest clones capture 1.5% to 2% of the sample. Sequenced input: PBMCs. The receptors shown here come from a man between 18 and 35 years old in good health and CMV-seronegative.

The chain employs TRBV7-2 and TRBJ1-2; a possible D gene is TRBD1 (5 bases). V lost 3 bases to trimming and J lost 6 bases, with 11 bases between them. The CDR3 covers 13 residues. Germline-derived CDR1 and CDR2 are SGHTA and FQGNSA. In DNA, the CDR3 is TGTGCCAGCAGCTTCGGAGGGGCGGATGGCTACACCTTC. It is translated as CASSFGGADGYTF.

The V and J genes are TRBV11-2 and TRBJ2-1, with TRBD2 identical over 8 bases. Germline V lookup: CDR1 SGHAT, CDR2 FQNNGV. The CDR3 runs to 15 residues. Trimming removed 0 bases from V and 5 bases from J; junction bases left unmatched: 3. CDR3 nucleotide sequence: TGTGCCAGCAGCTTAGACGGGAGGGAAAACAATGAGCAGTTCTTC. This translates into CASSLDGRENNEQFF.

The chain joins TRBV5-1 to TRBJ1-2; TRBD1 agrees at 10 bases. The CDR3 loop spans 14 amino acids. J gave up 8 bases and V 0 bases, and 4 bases lay outside the gene matches. Germline lookup yields CDR1 SGHRS and CDR2 YFSETQ. DNA for the CDR3: TGCGCCAGCAGCTTGGATCGGACAGGGGGGGGCTACACCTTC. Its protein product is CASSLDRTGGGYTF.

The chain uses TRBV7-9 and TRBJ2-7; perhaps TRBD1 as D (6 bases). Trimming shortened V by 2 bases and J by 3 bases, and 8 bases separated the two germline ends. The CDR3 is 13 residues long. Germline V gene sequence: CDR1 SEHNR, CDR2 FQNEAQ (reference sequence). The CDR3 DNA reads TGTGCCAGCAGCTTAAACAGGGACTACGAGCAGTACTTC. It is translated as CASSLNRDYEQYF.

V and J are TRBV27 and TRBJ2-5; D not resolved. The CDR3 has 13 amino acids. V lost 1 base and J 4 bases, leaving 7 bases between the germline ends. The germline gives CDR1 MNHEY, CDR2 SMNVEV (reference sequence). CDR3 DNA sequence: TGTGCCAGCAGTTTATGGTCAGGAGAGACCCAGTACTTC. This sequence encodes CASSLWSGETQYF.

CDR3 region: CASSFISHKLKLDRGHGYTF. CDR3 nucleotide sequence: TGTGCCAGCAGTTTTATCTCCCATAAATTGAAACTCGACAGGGGGCATGGCTACACCTTC. This chain uses TRBV28 with TRBJ1-2; 10 bases are shared with TRBD1. Germline V CDR1 and CDR2: MDHEN, SYDVKM. The J segment lost 6 bases and the V segment lost 3 bases, leaving 22 bases of the junction unmatched. The CDR3 is 20 residues long.

The V call is TRBV4-3, the J call TRBJ2-1, with 7 bases aligning to TRBD1. The CDR3 is 13 amino acids. Germline CDR1 LGHNA, CDR2 YSLEER. The V and J ends lost 2 bases and 8 bases, in that order; junction bases with no gene match: 3. The CDR3 coding sequence is TGCGCCAGCAGCCAAAGACAGGGTTATGAGCAGTTCTTC. Protein sequence: CASSQRQGYEQFF.

The chain recombines TRBV11-3 with TRBJ2-3; 8 nucleotides agree with TRBD2. CDR3 length equals 14 residues. V gave up 0 bases and J gave up 6 bases; unmatched junction bases: 2. Germline V CDR1 and CDR2: SGHNT, YENEEA. CDR3 sequence reads: CASSLDSGVDTQYF. The CDR3 DNA follows: TGTGCCAGCAGCTTAGATAGCGGGGTTGATACGCAGTATTTT.